This T cell receptor (beta chain) appears in the sequencing data of a study of T cells after yellow fever vaccination. This clonotype turned up a few times. Its specificity is not known. TCRdb used MiXCR to reprocess the 5' RACE reads, holding one entry per CDR3 protein. The sample comprises more than 350,000 distinct CDR3 sequences, roughly 10% of which are singletons, and about 17% rests with the top ten. General observations from the study: Subsequent to the booster, the majority of primary-vaccination clones reappeared (96% CD4, approximately 90% CD8). The bulk population could contribute abundant contaminating clonotypes to FACS-sorted repertoires. It was a small share of clonotypes that appeared in both CD4 and CD8 compartments.

CDR1 MNHEY and CDR2 SVGEGT come from the germline V gene. The V segment lost 0 bases and the J segment 3 bases; nucleotides outside the gene matches: 2. This CDR3 comprises 15 residues. Source: PBMCs, taken on the day of the first yellow fever vaccination. The rearrangement uses TRBV6-2 or TRBV6-3 and TRBJ1-1; 9 nucleotides line up with TRBD1. This clonotype was sampled from a man aged 18-30 years who received the YFV17D yellow fever vaccine. The CDR3 loop reads CASSYSGQGHTEAFF. The DNA for the CDR3 is TGTGCCAGCAGTTACTCGGGACAGGGACACACTGAAGCTTTCTTT.